The clone carrying this T cell receptor beta chain was observed many times. Its antigen remains unidentified. From the RT-PCR reads, TCRdb called clonotypes with MiXCR, one entry per CDR3 protein. The sample includes approximately 530,000 distinct CDR3 sequences, 6% to 9% of them seen just once. The sample originates from a study of response to subunit inactivated influenza vaccine. V gave up 3 bases and J gave up 3 bases, with 6 bases separating them. The CDR3 covers 13 residues. Germline V gene data show CDR1 as LNHDA and CDR2 as SQIVND (reference sequence). General observations from the study: Authors suggested each seasonal flu vaccination may recruit only limited numbers of new T cells.

The sequenced sample was PBMCs from blood, obtained around 25 months after vaccination. The sequence derives from a man between 45 and 75 years old who received an inactivated influenza vaccine. The chain links TRBV19 to TRBJ1-5; perhaps TRBD1 as D (5 bases). CDR3 bases: TGTGCCAGTAGTATCAGGGACAATCAGCCCCAGCATTTT. It specifies CASSIRDNQPQHF.